This entry concerns a single T cell receptor beta chain. The data were taken from a study of T-cell reconstitution after alpha-beta-depleted transplantation in children. There are 15 residues in the CDR3. Germline assignment: CDR1 SGDLS and CDR2 YYNGEE. J lost 8 bases, V lost 0 bases, and 5 bases had no gene match. Unique molecular identifiers tagged the TCRbeta library. Each CDR3 protein is one row after TCRdb ran MiXCR on the PCR reads. The sample lists some 200,000 distinct CDR3 sequences, approximately 9.8% occurring once. The chain couples TRBV9 to TRBJ2-1; TRBD2 agrees at 10 bases. The sequence was obtained from a human donor who donated a stem cell graft to a child with SCID. This sample comprised PBMCs from the stem cell graft donor, obtained from the stem cell graft. CDR3 coding DNA: TGTGCCAGCAGCGTAGGAAGCGGGGGGGCCTATGAGCAGTTCTTC. This sequence encodes CASSVGSGGAYEQFF.